This TCR beta chain is drawn from a study of cytomegalovirus exposure and HLA in healthy donors. The CDR3 sequence is 15 residues long. V lost 6 bases and J lost 5; bases outside the gene matches: 10. CDR1 and CDR2 from the germline V gene are MGHDK and SYGVNS. Primers included in the PCR were 60 Vbeta and 13 Jbeta primers. Here immunoSEQ multiplex PCR was the method, and the copy in TCRdb shows in-frame clones only, minus some. Its table lists about 46,000 clones. The chain links TRBV25-1 to TRBJ2-3, with 8 positions matching TRBD1. Sequencing input: PBMCs. This clonotype was sampled from a woman in her thirties or forties in good health and CMV-seronegative. The CDR3 nucleotides read TGTGCCAGCAGCGATTCCCAGGGGGCTGGAGATACGCAGTATTTT. The encoded protein is CASSDSQGAGDTQYF. Drawing the rest from reference TRBV25-1 and TRBJ2-3, the complete variable domain is EADIYQTPRYLVIGTGKKITLECSQTMGHDKMYWYQQDPGMELHLIHYSYGVNSTEKGDLSSESTVSRIRTEHFPLTLESARPSHTSQYLCASSDSQGAGDTQYFGPGTRLTVL.